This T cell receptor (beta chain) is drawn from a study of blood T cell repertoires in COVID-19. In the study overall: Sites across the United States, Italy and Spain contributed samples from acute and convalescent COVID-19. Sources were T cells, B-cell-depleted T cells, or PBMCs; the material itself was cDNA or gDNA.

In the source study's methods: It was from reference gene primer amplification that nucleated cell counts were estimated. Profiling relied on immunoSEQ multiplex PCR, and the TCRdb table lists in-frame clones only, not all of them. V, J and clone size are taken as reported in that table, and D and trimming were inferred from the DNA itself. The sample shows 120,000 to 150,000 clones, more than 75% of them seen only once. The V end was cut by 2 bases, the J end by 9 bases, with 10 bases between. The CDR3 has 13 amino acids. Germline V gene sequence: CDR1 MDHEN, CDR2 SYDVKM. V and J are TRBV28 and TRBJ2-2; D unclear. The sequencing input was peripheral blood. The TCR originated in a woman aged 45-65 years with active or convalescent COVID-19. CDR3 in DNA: TGTGCCAGCAGTTTAGTCGGGTTAAGGGAGCTGTTTTTT. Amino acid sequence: CASSLVGLRELFF.